The sequence of this T cell receptor beta chain was determined in a study of blood T cells in healthy people across ages. Findings and limits, study-wide: Long-lived donors had more naive CD4+ cells and higher diversity than aged donors.

For this clonotype: Its antigen is unidentified.

Together with a sample-barcoded 5' primer, a J-beta primer mix was included in a second PCR lasting roughly 6 to 12 cycles. MiXCR, run by TCRdb on the 5' RACE reads, gives a single entry per CDR3 protein. The sample shows hundreds of thousands of distinct CDR3 sequences, approximately 30% of them seen only once. Donor samples were obtained from healthy Caucasian individuals from Russia, aged about 6 to 90. Total RNA amounts of at least 5 micrograms were extracted per sample. The length of the CDR3 is 15 residues. V shed 5 bases and J shed 4 bases, with 14 bases lying between them. The germline CDR1 and CDR2 sequences are MNHEY and SVGEGT.

Sequencing used blood. The TCR sequence derives from a woman older than 75 in good health. The V call is TRBV6-2 or TRBV6-3, the J call TRBJ2-2; D unclear. CDR3 in DNA: TGTGCCAGCAGTATTGCTACCTGGGTCACCGGGGAGCTGTTTTTT. Translation gives CASSIATWVTGELFF.